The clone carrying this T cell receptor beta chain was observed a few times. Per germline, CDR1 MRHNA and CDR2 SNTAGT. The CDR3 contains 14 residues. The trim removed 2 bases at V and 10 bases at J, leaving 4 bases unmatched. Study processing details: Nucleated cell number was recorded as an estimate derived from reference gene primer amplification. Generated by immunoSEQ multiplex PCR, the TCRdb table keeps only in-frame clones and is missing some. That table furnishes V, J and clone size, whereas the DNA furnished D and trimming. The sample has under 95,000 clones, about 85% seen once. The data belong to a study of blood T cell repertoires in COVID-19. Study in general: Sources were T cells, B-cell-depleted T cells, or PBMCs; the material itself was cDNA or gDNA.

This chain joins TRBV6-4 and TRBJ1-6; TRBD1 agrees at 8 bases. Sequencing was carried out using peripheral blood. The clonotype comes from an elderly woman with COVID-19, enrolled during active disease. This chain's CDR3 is CASSDDRGKSPLHF. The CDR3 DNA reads TGTGCCAGCAGTGACGACAGGGGTAAATCACCCCTCCACTTT.